The entry below gives a single TCR beta chain sequence along with its context. This specimen belongs to a study of cytomegalovirus exposure and HLA in healthy donors. The CDR3 length is 16 residues. Germline V lookup: CDR1 MNHEY, CDR2 SMNVEV (reference sequence). Losses at the gene ends were 1 base for V and 3 bases for J; bases not matched to a gene: 6. The PCR was carried out with 60 Vbeta primers and 13 Jbeta primers. The method was immunoSEQ multiplex PCR; TCRdb's version includes in-frame clones alone and lacks a portion of them. The data hold some 77,000 clones, with roughly 80% observed a single time.

Sequencing input: PBMCs. The sequence was collected from a man over 45 in good health and CMV-seropositive. The V and J genes are TRBV27 and TRBJ1-2, with 9 bases aligning to TRBD1. CDR3 nucleotides: TGTGCCAGCAGTTTATTTGGGGACAGGGTATACTATGGCTACACCTTC. Its protein is CASSLFGDRVYYGYTF.